A selection of T cell receptor beta chains follows, all from one sample in a study of T cells in Graves' hyperthyroidism and ophthalmopathy. TCRdb independently ran MiXCR on the multiplex PCR reads; one entry per CDR3 protein. This sample has 300,000 to 400,000 distinct CDR3 sequences, with roughly 21% found just once. The sequenced sample consisted of blood. Source of these receptors: a woman aged 45-59 years with Graves' hyperthyroidism. CDR3s include the opening cysteine and the closing phenylalanine or tryptophan. Fields, in order: D gene, clone size, CDR3 length, V gene, J gene, CDR3 DNA, CDR3 protein. A D gene is named only where the DNA matches it firmly. Clone size is stated in some rows and not others, as once, few, many or a class when expanded.

d_call: .; clone_size: many; cdr3_length: 14; v_call: TRBV29-1; j_call: TRBJ2-7; cdr3_nt: TGCAGCGTTTACACTACGGCGTCCCGGAACGAGCAGTACTTC; cdr3_aa: CSVYTTASRNEQYF
d_call: TRBD1; clone_size: .; cdr3_length: 14; v_call: TRBV6-5; j_call: TRBJ1-1; cdr3_nt: TGTGCCAGCAGTTACAGGGACAGGCGGAGCGTGGCTTTCTTT; cdr3_aa: CASSYRDRRSVAFF
d_call: .; clone_size: .; cdr3_length: 11; v_call: TRBV5-1; j_call: TRBJ1-2; cdr3_nt: TGCGCCAGCTCTGACAACTATGGCTACACCTTC; cdr3_aa: CASSDNYGYTF
d_call: .; clone_size: .; cdr3_length: 17; v_call: TRBV5-1; j_call: TRBJ2-1; cdr3_nt: TGCGCCAGCAGCTTTGCATGGGCGGGGAGCTCCTACAATGAGCAGTTCTTC; cdr3_aa: CASSFAWAGSSYNEQFF
d_call: .; clone_size: many; cdr3_length: 16; v_call: TRBV7-2; j_call: TRBJ2-2; cdr3_nt: TGTGCCAGCAGCTTAGCCCTAGCGCGGAACACCGGGGAGCTGTTTTTT; cdr3_aa: CASSLALARNTGELFF
d_call: .; clone_size: .; cdr3_length: 14; v_call: TRBV28; j_call: TRBJ2-5; cdr3_nt: TGTGCCAGCAGTTTATCGACACCTCCGAGGGCCCAGTACTTC; cdr3_aa: CASSLSTPPRAQYF
d_call: TRBD2; clone_size: many; cdr3_length: 15; v_call: TRBV20-1; j_call: TRBJ2-1; cdr3_nt: TGCAGTGCGCGGTCGACTAGCGGGAGGAGGAATGAGCAGTTCTTC; cdr3_aa: CSARSTSGRRNEQFF
d_call: TRBD1; clone_size: .; cdr3_length: 15; v_call: TRBV7-3; j_call: TRBJ2-3; cdr3_nt: TGTGCCAGCAGCCTAGGGACAGGGCACACAGATACGCAGTATTTT; cdr3_aa: CASSLGTGHTDTQYF
d_call: .; clone_size: .; cdr3_length: 15; v_call: TRBV20-1; j_call: TRBJ2-7; cdr3_nt: TGCAGTGCTAGAGATATGTCTAGAAGCACCTTCGAGCAGTACTTC; cdr3_aa: CSARDMSRSTFEQYF
d_call: .; clone_size: few; cdr3_length: 14; v_call: TRBV30; j_call: TRBJ1-3; cdr3_nt: TGTGCTTCGTCGGGACACCGCTCTGGAAACACCATATATTTT; cdr3_aa: CASSGHRSGNTIYF
d_call: TRBD1; clone_size: many; cdr3_length: 16; v_call: TRBV28; j_call: TRBJ1-2; cdr3_nt: TGTGCCAGCAGTTTATCCTGGGACAGGGCGGACTATGGCTACACCTTC; cdr3_aa: CASSLSWDRADYGYTF
d_call: .; clone_size: many; cdr3_length: 16; v_call: TRBV5-1; j_call: TRBJ1-2; cdr3_nt: TGCGCCAGCAGCTTGGTATGGAGCGGACAGCAAGAAGGCTACACCTTC; cdr3_aa: CASSLVWSGQQEGYTF
d_call: .; clone_size: many; cdr3_length: 14; v_call: TRBV5-1; j_call: TRBJ2-2; cdr3_nt: TGCGCCAGCAGCTTGAAAGGGGTCACCGGGGAGCTGTTTTTT; cdr3_aa: CASSLKGVTGELFF
d_call: .; clone_size: few; cdr3_length: 15; v_call: TRBV20-1; j_call: TRBJ1-5; cdr3_nt: TGCAGTGCTAGAGGTGGCATCAATAGCAATCAGCCCCAGCATTTT; cdr3_aa: CSARGGINSNQPQHF
d_call: TRBD2; clone_size: .; cdr3_length: 17; v_call: TRBV9; j_call: TRBJ2-3; cdr3_nt: TGTGCCAGCAGCTACAAGACTAGCGGGGGAAGCACAGATACGCAGTATTTT; cdr3_aa: CASSYKTSGGSTDTQYF
d_call: .; clone_size: many; cdr3_length: 13; v_call: TRBV19; j_call: TRBJ1-2; cdr3_nt: TGTGCCAGTAGTATGTCGGGCAACTATGGCTACACCTTC; cdr3_aa: CASSMSGNYGYTF
d_call: TRBD1; clone_size: many; cdr3_length: 15; v_call: TRBV28; j_call: TRBJ1-5; cdr3_nt: TGTGCCAGCAGTTCGGGACAGACTAGCAATCAGCCCCAGCATTTT; cdr3_aa: CASSSGQTSNQPQHF
d_call: .; clone_size: .; cdr3_length: 14; v_call: TRBV12-3/TRBV12-4; j_call: TRBJ2-7; cdr3_nt: TGTGCCAGCAGTTCCCGGACGCTTACCTACGAGCAGTACTTC; cdr3_aa: CASSSRTLTYEQYF
d_call: .; clone_size: .; cdr3_length: 14; v_call: TRBV19; j_call: TRBJ1-1; cdr3_nt: TGTGCCACCTCAGTTGGGGAGGGTTGGACTGAAGCTTTCTTT; cdr3_aa: CATSVGEGWTEAFF
d_call: .; clone_size: many; cdr3_length: 19; v_call: TRBV20-1; j_call: TRBJ2-3; cdr3_nt: TGCAGTGCTCGAGGAGTAATCTCTGGACAGATATCTAGCACAGATACGCAGTATTTT; cdr3_aa: CSARGVISGQISSTDTQYF
d_call: TRBD2; clone_size: many; cdr3_length: 15; v_call: TRBV5-1; j_call: TRBJ2-7; cdr3_nt: TGCGCCAGCAGCTCGGGACTAGCGGGAGTGGGAGAGCAGTACTTC; cdr3_aa: CASSSGLAGVGEQYF
d_call: .; clone_size: many; cdr3_length: 14; v_call: TRBV11-2; j_call: TRBJ1-3; cdr3_nt: TGTGCCAGCAGCTTAGGTGGCTATGGAAACACCATATATTTT; cdr3_aa: CASSLGGYGNTIYF
d_call: TRBD2; clone_size: .; cdr3_length: 17; v_call: TRBV28; j_call: TRBJ2-1; cdr3_nt: TGTGCCAGCAGTTTCACTAGCGGGAGCCCCTCCTACAATGAGCAGTTCTTC; cdr3_aa: CASSFTSGSPSYNEQFF
d_call: .; clone_size: few; cdr3_length: 14; v_call: TRBV7-9; j_call: TRBJ1-2; cdr3_nt: TGTGCCAGCAGCTTAGAGGGACAAAACTATGGCTACACCTTC; cdr3_aa: CASSLEGQNYGYTF
d_call: TRBD2; clone_size: once; cdr3_length: 13; v_call: TRBV6-1; j_call: TRBJ2-1; cdr3_nt: TGTGCCAGCAGCGGGACTAGCGGGAGTTTCCAGTTCTTC; cdr3_aa: CASSGTSGSFQFF
d_call: TRBD1; clone_size: .; cdr3_length: 14; v_call: TRBV10-3; j_call: TRBJ1-4; cdr3_nt: TGTGCCATCAGTGTTGACAGGGGGTATGAAAAACTGTTTTTT; cdr3_aa: CAISVDRGYEKLFF
d_call: TRBD2; clone_size: .; cdr3_length: 18; v_call: TRBV6-2/TRBV6-3; j_call: TRBJ2-3; cdr3_nt: TGTGCCAGCAGTTACGCTACTAGCGGGAGACGGAGGGCAGATACGCAGTATTTT; cdr3_aa: CASSYATSGRRRADTQYF
d_call: .; clone_size: many; cdr3_length: 15; v_call: TRBV11-2; j_call: TRBJ1-4; cdr3_nt: TGTGCCAGCAGCGTGGACTTTTCTGAAGGTGAAAAACTGTTTTTT; cdr3_aa: CASSVDFSEGEKLFF
d_call: TRBD2; clone_size: .; cdr3_length: 16; v_call: TRBV5-1; j_call: TRBJ2-2; cdr3_nt: TGCGCCAGCAGCCAAAGGGGACTAGTAGGTACCGGGGAGCTGTTTTTT; cdr3_aa: CASSQRGLVGTGELFF
d_call: .; clone_size: many; cdr3_length: 20; v_call: TRBV7-8; j_call: TRBJ2-7; cdr3_nt: TGTGCCAGCAGTTCCAGGCCGGCAGGGGCTCTGAGCGGACCGAACTACGAGCAGTACTTC; cdr3_aa: CASSSRPAGALSGPNYEQYF
d_call: .; clone_size: many; cdr3_length: 17; v_call: TRBV6-5; j_call: TRBJ2-7; cdr3_nt: TGTGCCAGCAGTTACTCGCTCCGGAGGGGGACCTCCTACGAGCAGTACTTC; cdr3_aa: CASSYSLRRGTSYEQYF
d_call: TRBD2; clone_size: .; cdr3_length: 17; v_call: TRBV4-1; j_call: TRBJ2-4; cdr3_nt: TGCGCCAGCAGCCCCGGGACTAGCGGGAACGCCAAAAACATTCAGTACTTC; cdr3_aa: CASSPGTSGNAKNIQYF
d_call: TRBD1; clone_size: few; cdr3_length: 14; v_call: TRBV5-1; j_call: TRBJ1-4; cdr3_nt: TGCGCCAGCAGCCAGGACAGGGGTGACGAAAAACTGTTTTTT; cdr3_aa: CASSQDRGDEKLFF